This TCR beta chain was documented in a study of CD8 T cells in Susac syndrome. TCR beta sequencing was performed on blood CD8+ and CD4+ T cells. Control patients had untreated stable or active relapsing-remitting multiple sclerosis by revised McDonald criteria. TEMRA cells were FACS-enriched, while CD8+ and CD4+ T cells were negatively isolated. The germline gives CDR1 ENHRY, CDR2 SYGVKD. This CDR3 region has 14 residues. Losses at the gene ends were 2 bases for V and 2 bases for J; bases not matched to a gene: 0. With random hexamers, roughly 0.45 to 1 ug RNA was reverse transcribed. Amplification of TCR beta CDR3 used immunoSEQ multiplex PCR across 54 Vbeta and 13 Jbeta. TCRdb passed the immunoSEQ multiplex PCR reads through MiXCR, listing each CDR3 protein once. The sample shows approximately 230,000 distinct CDR3 sequences, 85% to 95% of them seen only once.

This chain uses TRBV10-3 with TRBJ1-2; 9 bases map to TRBD1. The receptor was derived from a human donor with multiple sclerosis. Input material: CD4+ T cells from PBMCs. CDR3 region: CAISEGTGNYGYTF. CDR3 bases: TGTGCCATCAGTGAGGGGACAGGGAACTATGGCTACACCTTC.